The 20 T cell receptor beta chains presented below share a single source sample, sequenced in a study of CD8 T cells in Susac syndrome. When the RNA was reverse transcribed, random hexamers were used with an input of about 0.5 to 1 ug. Via MiXCR, TCRdb re-called the immunoSEQ multiplex PCR reads, giving one row per CDR3 protein. The repertoire consists of 200,000 or so distinct CDR3 sequences, with roughly 96% occurring once and the leading ten covering about 0.096%. The sequenced sample consisted of CD4+ T cells from PBMCs. Receptor source: a human donor with multiple sclerosis.

This rearrangement joins TRBV29-1 to TRBJ1-2; D perhaps matches TRBD1 (5 bases). Trimming removed 2 bases from V and 8 bases from J, with 12 bases in between. Germline loops: CDR1 SQVTM, CDR2 ANQGSEA. This CDR3 is built from 12 residues. The DNA for the CDR3 is TGCAGCGTTGAAAAGCAGGGCGGCGGCTACACCTTC. It translates to CSVEKQGGGYTF.

This chain connects TRBV29-1 to TRBJ1-1; D remains ambiguous. CDR1 and CDR2 from the germline V gene are SQVTM and ANQGSEA. This CDR3 spans 13 amino acids. The ends were cut back, 0 bases at V and 7 bases at J, with 12 bases in the middle. The CDR3 coding sequence is TGCAGCGTTGAAGAAGGTTCCCGGGGTGAAGCTTTCTTT. Its translation: CSVEEGSRGEAFF.

The chain carries TRBV20-1 and TRBJ1-2; TRBD1 is a possible D gene (6 bases). V was cut by 1 base and J by 8 bases, with 17 bases left in between. Germline V lookup: CDR1 DFQATT, CDR2 SNEGSKA (reference sequence). The CDR3 has 14 residues. The CDR3 DNA sequence: TGCAGTGCTAGAGGGGACACTAACTGGTGGGGCTACACCTTC. Its translation is CSARGDTNWWGYTF.

V gene TRBV29-1 combines with J gene TRBJ2-5; the D is unclear. CDR3 length: 13 residues. From germline, CDR1 is SQVTM and CDR2 ANQGSEA. V lost 6 bases and J lost 0, with 11 bases in between. The CDR3 sequence: CSVARVYQETQYF. The DNA of the CDR3 is TGCAGCGTCGCCAGAGTTTACCAAGAGACCCAGTACTTC. Variable domain in full (rest from reference TRBV29-1 and TRBJ2-5): SAVISQKPSRDICQRGTSLTIQCQVDSQVTMMFWYRQQPGQSLTLIATANQGSEATYESGFVIDKFPISRPNLTFSTLTVSNMSPEDSSIYLCSVARVYQETQYFGPGTRLLVL.

The chain joins TRBV9 to TRBJ1-4; 7 bases match TRBD1. The CDR3 covers 13 residues. V shed 3 bases and J 7 bases; nucleotides not matched to a gene: 3. CDR1 SGDLS and CDR2 YYNGEE come from the germline V gene. The CDR3 DNA follows: TGTGCCAGCAGCGCGACAGGGTCTGAAAAACTGTTTTTT. Translating gives CASSATGSEKLFF.

The sample holds one count of this clonotype. The chain links TRBV2 to TRBJ1-1, with D perhaps TRBD1 (5 bases). The CDR3 has 13 residues. V lost 6 bases, J lost 3 bases, and 11 bases lay in between. Germline CDR1 reads SNHLY; CDR2 reads FYNNEI. CDR3 residues: CASRRGGDTEAFF. The CDR3 region has the DNA TGTGCCAGCAGGCGGGGAGGGGACACTGAAGCTTTCTTT.

The rearrangement links TRBV20-1 to TRBJ1-2, with 9 bases identical to TRBD1. J was trimmed by 7 bases and V by 3 bases; bases with no gene match: 6. CDR3 length: 13 residues. Germline loops: CDR1 DFQATT, CDR2 SNEGSKA (reference sequence). The CDR3 bases are TGCAGTGCTAGCGAGGAACAGGGGGCTGGCTACACCTTC. It codes for CSASEEQGAGYTF.

The chain recombines TRBV5-6 with TRBJ2-7; tentative D call: TRBD2 (5 bases). Trimming removed 4 bases at V and 8 bases at J, with 10 bases between. The V gene's germline CDR1 is SGHDT and CDR2 YYEEEE. The CDR3 runs 11 residues. The CDR3 coding sequence is TGTGCCAGCAGCACTGCGGGCAAGCAGTACTTC. It is translated as CASSTAGKQYF.

The chain has TRBV6-1 and TRBJ1-2, with 7 bases aligning to TRBD1. There are 16 residues in the CDR3. The V and J ends lost 7 bases and 2 bases, in that order; junction bases with no gene match: 13. Germline V gives CDR1 MNHNS, CDR2 SASEGT. CDR3 sequence: CASTPDRERYNYGYTF. The CDR3 DNA sequence: TGTGCCAGCACTCCAGACAGGGAGCGGTACAACTATGGCTACACCTTC.

The chain uses TRBV4-2 and TRBJ1-2, with 9 bases fitting TRBD1. With 1 base clipped from V and 3 bases from J, the junction kept 9 bases outside the gene matches. The CDR3 runs 17 residues. CDR1 is LGHNA, CDR2 YNFKEQ, per germline. The CDR3 loop is CASSQVEWDRDYYGYTF. The DNA for the CDR3 is TGTGCCAGCAGCCAAGTTGAGTGGGACAGGGATTACTATGGCTACACCTTC.

This chain joins TRBV12-3 or TRBV12-4 and TRBJ1-2, with D hard to call. Trimming stripped 2 bases from V and 5 bases from J, with 9 bases between. CDR3 length: 13 amino acids. CDR3 sequence (DNA): TGTGCCAGCAGTTTACTCCCAGAATATGGCTACACCTTC. Translated: CASSLLPEYGYTF.

CDR3 bases: TGTGCCAGCAGGGGGACAGGGAACACTGAAGCTTTCTTT. It codes for CASRGTGNTEAFF. This chain connects TRBV12-3 or TRBV12-4 to TRBJ1-1; 8 bases map to TRBD1. The CDR3 has 13 amino acids. V trimming: 6 bases; J trimming: 1 base; junction bases outside the gene matches: 1.

This clonotype was counted between two and nine times. The chain has TRBV30 and TRBJ2-5; maybe TRBD2 (6 bases). The CDR3 has 13 residues. The germline V and J ends were trimmed by 0 bases and 3 bases, with 8 bases remaining between them. Germline V CDR1 and CDR2: GTSNPN, SVGIG (reference sequence). The CDR3 sequence: CAWSVLAKETQYF. CDR3 nucleotides: TGTGCCTGGAGTGTACTAGCTAAAGAGACCCAGTACTTC.

The CDR3 DNA follows: TGTGCCAGTAGTCTCAGGGGCGGTCAGCCCCAGCATTTT. Protein: CASSLRGGQPQHF. The J gene is TRBJ1-5, the V gene TRBV19; tentative D call: TRBD1 (6 bases). The CDR3 runs to 13 residues. Germline CDR1 and CDR2: LNHDA and SQIVND (reference sequence). V was trimmed by 5 bases and J by 6 bases, leaving 11 bases between them.

This chain links TRBV20-1 with TRBJ2-7, with D maybe TRBD1 (5 bases). V dropped 4 bases and J dropped 5 bases, with 18 bases sitting between them. The CDR3 has 14 residues. Germline V gene data show CDR1 as DFQATT and CDR2 as SNEGSKA (reference sequence). The CDR3 protein is CSAIRVGNRNEQYF. As DNA, the CDR3 is TGCAGTGCTATAAGGGTAGGCAACAGGAACGAGCAGTACTTC.

This clonotype showed up just a few times. V is TRBV20-1 and J is TRBJ2-3; 10 bases are shared with TRBD2. Germline lookup yields CDR1 DFQATT and CDR2 SNEGSKA (reference sequence). With V trimmed by 2 bases and J by 6 bases, 5 bases remained unmatched. The CDR3 is made up of 14 amino acids. CDR3 sequence: CSARLAGVADTQYF. DNA of the CDR3: TGCAGTGCTAGACTAGCGGGAGTAGCCGATACGCAGTATTTT.

V gene TRBV20-1 combines with J gene TRBJ1-1; tentatively, D is TRBD1 (5 bases). Germline V lookup: CDR1 DFQATT, CDR2 SNEGSKA (reference sequence). The CDR3 loop spans 15 amino acids. Trimming took off 4 bases at V and 4 bases at J, with 19 bases between the two ends. The CDR3 nucleotides read TGCAGTGCTACTCCTTGGGGCAGGGTAGGCACTGAAGCTTTCTTT. Protein sequence: CSATPWGRVGTEAFF.

The V gene is TRBV6-5, the J gene TRBJ2-3; D perhaps matches TRBD2 (6 bases). Trimming cost V 5 bases and J 0 bases, with 12 bases left between them. This CDR3 region has 15 residues. CDR1 MNHEY and CDR2 SVGAGI come from the germline V gene. The CDR3 DNA reads TGTGCCAGCAGTAGGGCGGGGCGGAGCACAGATACGCAGTATTTT. Its translation is CASSRAGRSTDTQYF.

The J gene is TRBJ2-7, the V gene TRBV20-1; D remains ambiguous. Germline V CDR1 and CDR2: DFQATT, SNEGSKA (reference sequence). This CDR3 spans 15 amino acids. V shed 1 base and J shed 2 bases, with 15 bases lying between them. CDR3 DNA: TGCAGTGCTAGAGCTGCGGCGCACAGTGCCTACGAGCAGTACTTC. Protein sequence: CSARAAAHSAYEQYF.

This sequence joins TRBV12-3 or TRBV12-4 and TRBJ2-1; no reliable D call. V was clipped by 3 bases and J by 6 bases, with 0 bases between them. This CDR3 contains 10 residues. The CDR3 is CASSFNEQFF. In DNA, the CDR3 is TGTGCCAGCAGTTTCAATGAGCAGTTCTTC.